This T cell receptor (beta chain) appears in the sequencing data of a study of blood T cell repertoires in COVID-19. Clinical history as reported by participants underpinned cohort assignment. CDR1 is SGHRS, CDR2 YFSETQ, per germline. Trimming took off 1 base at V and 4 bases at J, with 8 bases between the two ends. The CDR3 consists of 13 residues. Some clones are missing from TCRdb's copy, which holds only in-frame ones; the method was immunoSEQ multiplex PCR. Among roughly 180,000 clones listed, approximately 77% were seen once. The origin of this receptor is a man aged 55-75 years who had recovered from COVID-19. The sequenced sample consisted of PBMCs or T cells enriched from blood (not recorded which). This rearrangement joins TRBV5-1 to TRBJ1-1; D call uncertain. The CDR3 loop reads CASSLSTLTEAFF. DNA for the CDR3: TGCGCCAGCAGCTTGAGCACGCTCACTGAAGCTTTCTTT. Full variable domain (missing parts from reference TRBV5-1 and TRBJ1-1): KAGVTQTPRYLIKTRGQQVTLSCSPISGHRSVSWYQQTPGQGLQFLFEYFSETQRNKGNFPGRFSGRQFSNSRSEMNVSTLELGDSALYLCASSLSTLTEAFFGQGTRLTVV.